These 26 T cell receptor beta chains came from one sample sequenced in a study of control samples from healthy donors and cancer patients. Only in-frame clones appear in the TCRdb table, and some are missing; sequencing was by immunoSEQ multiplex PCR. The sample has 99,000 or so clones; 82% are singletons. Sequencing used blood. The source is a man aged 55 to 70 in good health.

This clone was seen at least ten times. The rearrangement joins TRBV4-2 to TRBJ2-5; 7 bases map to TRBD2. Trimming took 0 bases from V and 7 from J; bases not matched to a gene: 5. Germline V gives CDR1 LGHNA, CDR2 YNFKEQ. The CDR3 has 14 amino acids. The CDR3 sequence is CASSQDRASGTQYF. CDR3 DNA sequence: TGTGCCAGCAGCCAAGATCGCGCTAGCGGGACCCAGTACTTC.

V usage is TRBV25-1 and J usage is TRBJ1-5; TRBD1 might be the D (6 bases). Germline assignment: CDR1 MGHDK and CDR2 SYGVNS. The length of the CDR3 is 18 residues. Trimming stripped 5 bases from V and 0 bases from J, with 20 bases between. DNA of the CDR3: TGTGCCAGCAGTCTGAAACCCGGGGCCAGGGGTAGCAATCAGCCCCAGCATTTT. Encoded protein: CASSLKPGARGSNQPQHF.

The rearrangement uses TRBV27 and TRBJ1-6; D is unresolved. CDR1 and CDR2 from the germline V gene are MNHEY and SMNVEV (reference sequence). There are 12 residues in the CDR3. V was shortened by 1 base and J by 5 bases, with 0 bases between the two germline ends. The CDR3 DNA reads as TGTGCCAGCAGTTTATATAATTCACCCCTCCACTTT. It codes for CASSLYNSPLHF.

The chain couples TRBV5-1 to TRBJ2-5, with 7 bases that match TRBD1. Trimming took 4 bases from V and 0 from J; bases not matched to a gene: 9. Germline V gene lookup returns CDR1 SGHRS and CDR2 YFSETQ. The CDR3 is 16 amino acids. The CDR3 sequence: CASSIRGSLYQETQYF. CDR3 sequence (DNA): TGCGCCAGCAGCATCAGGGGGTCCCTGTACCAAGAGACCCAGTACTTC.

V gene TRBV10-3 combines with J gene TRBJ1-4; 7 bases match TRBD1. CDR3 size: 14 residues. V lost 6 bases, J lost 2 bases, and 3 bases stayed unmatched. Germline V gene lookup returns CDR1 ENHRY and CDR2 SYGVKD. The CDR3 sequence: CAISPTGTNEKLFF. The CDR3 nucleotides read TGTGCCATCAGCCCGACAGGGACTAATGAAAAACTGTTTTTT.

The gene calls are TRBV11-2 and TRBJ2-7; 8 bases align to TRBD2. Trimming at V came to 5 bases and at J to 0 bases, leaving 15 bases not matched to a gene. CDR1 is SGHAT, CDR2 FQNNGV, per germline. The CDR3 covers 18 residues. The CDR3 DNA reads as TGTGCCAGCAGCCGCGGGACTAGTAGTTTTGGTATCTCCTACGAGCAGTACTTC. Amino acid sequence: CASSRGTSSFGISYEQYF. The entire variable domain, with the rest obtained from reference TRBV11-2 and TRBJ2-7, is as follows: EAGVAQSPRYKIIEKRQSVAFWCNPISGHATLYWYQQILGQGPKLLIQFQNNGVVDDSQLPKDRFSAERLKGVDSTLKIQPAKLEDSAVYLCASSRGTSSFGISYEQYFGPGTRLTVT.

The chain uses TRBV6-6 and TRBJ2-1; D is ambiguous. The V gene lost 2 bases and the J gene lost 10 bases, with 9 bases spanning the gap. Germline CDR1 is MNHNY and CDR2 is SVGAGI (reference sequence). The CDR3 has 12 amino acids. CDR3 protein: CASSYVVAEQFF. The CDR3 nucleotides are TGTGCCAGCAGTTACGTAGTCGCGGAGCAGTTCTTC.

The chain uses TRBV7-9 and TRBJ1-1, with D tentatively TRBD1 (6 bases). CDR1 and CDR2 from the germline V gene are SEHNR and FQNEAQ (reference sequence). The CDR3 is 13 residues long. V gave up 6 bases and J gave up 5 bases, with 13 bases separating them. CDR3 protein: CASSIGGGTEAFF. The CDR3 DNA reads TGTGCCAGCAGTATCGGAGGGGGGACTGAAGCTTTCTTT.

The V and J genes are TRBV7-9 and TRBJ2-7; D gene ambiguous. Germline CDR1 SEHNR, CDR2 FQNEAQ (reference sequence). CDR3 size: 12 residues. Trimming took off 5 bases at V and 2 bases at J, with 7 bases between the two ends. The CDR3 loop is CASSNLAYEQYF. The CDR3 nucleotides read TGTGCCAGCAGCAACCTGGCCTACGAGCAGTACTTC.

This chain uses TRBV9 with TRBJ1-2; D possibly corresponds to TRBD1 (6 bases). The CDR3 extends over 14 amino acids. The V and J ends lost 0 bases and 6 bases respectively, with 12 bases between them. Germline V gene data show CDR1 as SGDLS and CDR2 as YYNGEE. CDR3 protein: CASSVVSGDNGYTF. CDR3 nucleotide sequence: TGTGCCAGCAGCGTAGTTTCAGGGGATAATGGCTACACCTTC.

The table lists this clone with a count of one. The chain employs TRBV19 and TRBJ2-5; D could derive from TRBD1 or TRBD2 (6 bases each). The CDR3 runs to 15 residues. Germline values: CDR1 LNHDA, CDR2 SQIVND (reference sequence). The V end lost 1 base, the J end lost 5 bases, and 14 bases lay between the germline ends. The CDR3 is CASSIAWGAPETQYF. In DNA form, the CDR3 reads TGTGCCAGTAGTATAGCCTGGGGGGCCCCCGAGACCCAGTACTTC.

The CDR3 is CASSHPGGETSTDTQYF. The CDR3 DNA reads as TGTGCCAGCAGCCATCCAGGGGGGGAGACGAGCACAGATACGCAGTATTTT. The chain is built from TRBV3-1 (or the pseudogene TRBV3-2) and TRBJ2-3; D tentatively reads TRBD1 or TRBD2 (7 bases each). Trimming took 3 bases from V and 0 from J, leaving 16 bases between them. Germline-derived CDR1 and CDR2 are LGHDT and YNNKEL (reference sequence). This CDR3 comprises 17 residues.

The V and J genes are TRBV6-4 and TRBJ1-6, with 7 bases that match TRBD1. Losses at the gene ends were 6 bases for V and 10 bases for J; bases not matched to a gene: 6. The CDR3 loop spans 13 amino acids. The germline gives CDR1 MRHNA, CDR2 SNTAGT. The CDR3 spells CASRAGGLSPLHF. The CDR3 bases are TGTGCCAGCAGGGCAGGGGGTTTGTCACCCCTCCACTTT.

Here the CDR3 DNA reads TGTGCCAGCACCCGAGGGTACTATGGCTACACCTTC. This translates into CASTRGYYGYTF. The V and J genes are TRBV5-4 and TRBJ1-2, with no clear D. The CDR3 consists of 12 residues. With 6 bases removed from V and 3 bases from J, the gap between germline ends came to 9 bases. CDR1 is SGHNT, CDR2 YYREEE, per germline (reference sequence).

The V call is TRBV5-4, the J call TRBJ2-7, with 10 bases that match TRBD2. CDR3 length: 15 residues. Germline CDR1 SGHNT, CDR2 YYREEE (reference sequence). V lost 0 bases to trimming and J lost 7 bases; unmatched junction nucleotides: 7. DNA of the CDR3: TGTGCCAGCAGCTTGGCAGCGGGAGGGACGGGGGAGCAGTACTTC. This codes for CASSLAAGGTGEQYF.

The V gene is TRBV5-1, the J gene TRBJ2-3, with 15 nucleotides matching TRBD2. With 3 bases clipped from V and 6 bases from J, the junction kept 5 bases outside the gene matches. CDR1 is SGHRS and CDR2 is YFSETQ in the germline V gene. The CDR3 sequence is 16 residues long. Written as DNA, the CDR3 is TGCGCCAGCAGCTCGGGACTAGCGGGGGGAACGGATACGCAGTATTTT. Its protein product is CASSSGLAGGTDTQYF.

This rearrangement joins TRBV7-8 to TRBJ2-7, with TRBD1 as a possible D gene (6 bases). V was cut by 1 base and J by 3 bases, with 13 bases left in between. The germline V gene encodes CDR1 SGHVS and CDR2 FQNEAQ. The length of the CDR3 is 15 residues. The CDR3 DNA reads TGTGCCAGCAGCTTAGTCCACGGACAGAACTACGAGCAGTACTTC. Residues: CASSLVHGQNYEQYF.

The rearrangement uses TRBV28 and TRBJ2-1; possibly TRBD1 or TRBD2 for D (7 bases each). This CDR3 is 13 amino acids long. The V end was cut by 7 bases, the J end by 6 bases, with 13 bases between. The germline V gene has CDR1 MDHEN and CDR2 SYDVKM. CDR3 in DNA: TGTGCCAGCATGAGGGAGGGGGCCAATGAGCAGTTCTTC. This gives the protein CASMREGANEQFF.

This clone has only a few counts. As DNA, the CDR3 is TGTGCCAGCAGATCGGGCCCAAACTATGGCTACACCTTC. Its protein is CASRSGPNYGYTF. The V and J genes are TRBV28 and TRBJ1-2, with D uncertain. CDR1 MDHEN and CDR2 SYDVKM come from the germline V gene. Trimming pared 6 bases from V and 2 bases from J, leaving 10 bases between. The CDR3 sequence is 13 residues long.

The rearrangement joins TRBV30 to TRBJ2-7; D unresolved. The CDR3 is 16 residues long. Germline V lookup: CDR1 GTSNPN, CDR2 SVGIG (reference sequence). V shed 0 bases and J shed 2 bases, with 17 bases lying between them. CDR3 bases: TGTGCCTGGAGTGTGCTTGTCGGTGGTCCTGCCTACGAGCAGTACTTC. It translates to CAWSVLVGGPAYEQYF.

The rearrangement links TRBV5-1 to TRBJ2-2; D possibly corresponds to TRBD1 (5 bases). CDR3 size: 15 residues. Germline assignment: CDR1 SGHRS and CDR2 YFSETQ. V was pared by 2 bases and J by 0 bases, with 8 bases between. CDR3 sequence: CASSFQGPNTGELFF. The CDR3 nucleotides read TGCGCCAGCAGCTTTCAGGGTCCGAACACCGGGGAGCTGTTTTTT.

The chain employs TRBV15 and TRBJ1-1; D is possibly TRBD1 (6 bases). The CDR3 has 15 amino acids. Per germline, CDR1 LNHNV and CDR2 YYDKDF (reference sequence). V dropped 2 bases and J dropped 5 bases, with 15 bases sitting between them. The CDR3 protein is CATSRNRDKGTEAFF. The CDR3 nucleotides read TGTGCCACCAGCAGAAACAGGGATAAAGGAACTGAAGCTTTCTTT.

The chain links TRBV5-6 to TRBJ1-1; weak D call: TRBD1 (5 bases). This CDR3 has 16 amino acids. The germline V gene encodes CDR1 SGHDT and CDR2 YYEEEE. V was trimmed by 0 bases and J by 4 bases, leaving 16 bases between them. The CDR3 loop is CASSLAGRGAGTEAFF. The CDR3 nucleotides read TGTGCCAGCAGCTTGGCTGGAAGAGGGGCAGGCACTGAAGCTTTCTTT.

This clone was recorded only once. This chain connects TRBV30 to TRBJ2-7; TRBD2 agrees at 11 bases. CDR3 length equals 15 residues. From germline, CDR1 is GTSNPN and CDR2 SVGIG (reference sequence). Trimming removed 0 bases from V and 5 bases from J; junction bases left unmatched: 6. The CDR3 DNA sequence: TGTGCCTGGAGTGTTATAGCGGGGGGGCTTAACGAGCAGTACTTC. It codes for CAWSVIAGGLNEQYF.

The chain uses TRBV25-1 and TRBJ2-1; perhaps TRBD2 as D (5 bases). The CDR3 consists of 14 residues. Germline V gene sequence: CDR1 MGHDK, CDR2 SYGVNS. The V gene lost 1 base and the J gene lost 4 bases, with 8 bases spanning the gap. The CDR3 coding sequence is TGTGCCAGCAGTGAATGGGGAGCGTACAATGAGCAGTTCTTC. Amino acid sequence: CASSEWGAYNEQFF. The full variable domain, rest sourced from reference TRBV25-1 and TRBJ2-1, is EADIYQTPRYLVIGTGKKITLECSQTMGHDKMYWYQQDPGMELHLIHYSYGVNSTEKGDLSSESTVSRIRTEHFPLTLESARPSHTSQYLCASSEWGAYNEQFFGPGTRLTVL.

The chain links TRBV28 to TRBJ1-2, with 7 bases that match TRBD1. Germline-derived CDR1 and CDR2 are MDHEN and SYDVKM. Trimming at V came to 4 bases and at J to 4 bases, leaving 0 bases not matched to a gene. The CDR3 length is 12 residues. The CDR3 nucleotides read TGTGCCAGCAGTTACAGGGGCTATGGCTACACCTTC. Its translation is CASSYRGYGYTF.